The following is a T cell receptor beta chain sequence with its context. In the original workflow: By means of reference gene primer amplification, nucleated cell counts were estimated. Only in-frame clones appear in the TCRdb table, and some are missing; sequencing was by immunoSEQ multiplex PCR. That table gives V, J and clone size, and the DNA gave D and trimming. This table has roughly 230,000 clones, roughly 80% appearing once. The data belong to a study of blood T cell repertoires in COVID-19. Study summary: Samples of COVID-19 (acute and convalescent) were obtained from the United States, Italy and Spain. From T cells, B-cell-depleted T cells, or PBMCs came the material, which was cDNA or gDNA.

With 4 bases clipped from V and 2 bases from J, the junction kept 14 bases outside the gene matches. Germline lookup yields CDR1 SGDLS and CDR2 YYNGEE. The CDR3 has 17 amino acids. J is TRBJ1-1 and V is TRBV9, with 7 bases that match TRBD1. The sequenced sample consisted of peripheral blood. The TCR was taken from a woman aged 55-70 years with active or convalescent COVID-19. Written as DNA, the CDR3 is TGTGCCAGCAGCCCCCGGACAGGCGTTAAAGGTAACACTGAAGCTTTCTTT. It codes for CASSPRTGVKGNTEAFF.